The entry below gives a single T cell receptor beta chain sequence along with its context. Authors' processing steps: Amplification of reference gene primers was used by the study to estimate nucleated cell counts. Assay used: immunoSEQ multiplex PCR; TCRdb lists only in-frame clones, some missing. The V and J calls and clone size are taken from that table; D and trimming were inferred from the DNA. The sample has a few hundred thousand clones, around 87% seen once. This specimen comes from a study of blood T cell repertoires in COVID-19. Study overall: Italy, Spain and the United States were the sources of the convalescent and acute COVID-19 samples. The cDNA or gDNA used as material had been derived from T cells, B-cell-depleted T cells, or PBMCs.

V lost 3 bases, J lost 3 bases, and 3 bases stayed unmatched. The germline V gene has CDR1 WNHNN and CDR2 SYGVQD (reference sequence). The CDR3 extends over 15 amino acids. This chain joins TRBV10-1 and TRBJ2-1, with 9 bases identical to TRBD1. The sample comprised peripheral blood. The clonotype originates from a woman aged 30 to 39 with COVID-19, enrolled during active disease. CDR3 sequence (DNA): TGCGCCAGCAGTGATAGGACAGGGGTCTACAATGAGCAGTTCTTC. This encodes CASSDRTGVYNEQFF.